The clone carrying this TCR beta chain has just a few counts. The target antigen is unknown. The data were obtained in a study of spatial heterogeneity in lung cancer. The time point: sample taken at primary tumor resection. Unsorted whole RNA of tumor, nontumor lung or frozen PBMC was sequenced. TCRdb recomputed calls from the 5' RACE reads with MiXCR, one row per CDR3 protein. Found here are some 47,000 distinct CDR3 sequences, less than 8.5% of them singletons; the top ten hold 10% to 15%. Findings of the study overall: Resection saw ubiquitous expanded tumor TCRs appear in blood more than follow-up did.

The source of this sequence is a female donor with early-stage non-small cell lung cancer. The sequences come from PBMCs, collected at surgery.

CDR3 DNA: TGTGCCAGCAGTTTAGCCTCGAACACTGAAGCTTTCTTT. Amino acid sequence: CASSLASNTEAFF. This chain connects TRBV12-3 or TRBV12-4 to TRBJ1-1; D gene uncertain. V shed 0 bases and J shed 1 base, with 3 bases lying between them. The CDR3 is 13 residues long.